The 27 T cell receptor beta chains in this list originate from one sample, sequenced in a study of blood T cell repertoires in COVID-19. The data were produced by immunoSEQ multiplex PCR, yet TCRdb's version contains in-frame clones alone and is incomplete. The sample gives roughly 250,000 clones, 87% of which show up once; around 2.5% is in the top ten. The sequencing input was peripheral blood. These receptors were taken from a woman aged 50 to 60 with acute or convalescent COVID-19.

The rearrangement links TRBV6-5 to TRBJ2-7; 7 nucleotides agree with TRBD2. The CDR3 totals 16 residues. Germline CDR1 is MNHEY and CDR2 is SVGAGI. V shed 0 bases, J shed 4 bases, and the junction held 9 bases outside the gene matches. CDR3: CASSYSKGGGGYEQYF. The CDR3, as DNA: TGTGCCAGCAGTTACTCGAAGGGCGGGGGAGGTTACGAGCAGTACTTC.

The chain recombines TRBV30 with TRBJ2-7; tentative D call: TRBD1 (9 bases). Germline CDR1 and CDR2: GTSNPN and SVGIG (reference sequence). V gave up 0 bases and J gave up 4 bases, with 19 bases separating them. The CDR3 consists of 16 residues. The CDR3 region has the DNA TGTGCCTGGAGTGTACAGGGGGCTAGCGGGTGGTACGAGCAGTACTTC. Translated, it gives CAWSVQGASGWYEQYF.

V is TRBV5-8 and J is TRBJ1-5, with D unresolved. Between the trimmed V and J ends, which lost 2 bases and 3 bases, there was a span of 12 bases. CDR1 SGHTS and CDR2 YDEGEE come from the germline V gene. This CDR3 has 15 amino acids. The CDR3 spells CASSFYGGVNQPQHF. The CDR3 DNA reads as TGTGCCAGCAGCTTCTATGGTGGAGTCAATCAGCCCCAGCATTTT.

The chain uses TRBV7-2 and TRBJ2-1, with D possibly TRBD2 on 5 matching bases. Germline CDR1 and CDR2: SGHTA and FQGNSA. The CDR3 spans 15 residues. V was trimmed by 3 bases and J by 0 bases, leaving 9 bases between them. As DNA, the CDR3 is TGTGCCAGCAGCTTGGGCGGAGGCTCCTACAATGAGCAGTTCTTC. Amino acids: CASSLGGGSYNEQFF.

The gene calls are TRBV9 and TRBJ2-1, with TRBD2 matching over 9 bases. The CDR3 loop spans 17 amino acids. Trimming cost V 3 bases and J 7 bases; bases outside gene matches: 14. Looked up from germline, CDR1 is SGDLS and CDR2 is YYNGEE. The DNA for the CDR3 is TGTGCCAGCAGCGGCTCCACCGAGCGGGAGGATGGGAATGAGCAGTTCTTC. Translating gives CASSGSTEREDGNEQFF. Full variable domain (outside the CDR3, taken from reference TRBV9 and TRBJ2-1): DSGVTQTPKHLITATGQRVTLRCSPRSGDLSVYWYQQSLDQGLQFLIQYYNGEERAKGNILERFSAQQFPDLHSELNLSSLELGDSALYFCASSGSTEREDGNEQFFGPGTRLTVL.

The count of this clone is one. The rearrangement uses TRBV27 and TRBJ1-5; no definite D call. This CDR3 region has 17 residues. Germline CDR1 MNHEY, CDR2 SMNVEV (reference sequence). V was pared by 5 bases and J by 3 bases, with 20 bases between. The CDR3 DNA is TGTGCCAGCAGTCCCCGTGGGCGTCTAACAATCAATCAGCCCCAGCATTTT. It specifies CASSPRGRLTINQPQHF.

This chain connects TRBV12-3 or TRBV12-4 to TRBJ2-7, with 8 bases matching TRBD2. Losses at the gene ends were 7 bases for V and 6 bases for J; bases not matched to a gene: 5. This CDR3 is 12 amino acids long. The CDR3 spells CASTGGIREQYF. In DNA, the CDR3 is TGTGCCAGCACGGGAGGGATCCGCGAGCAGTACTTC.

This sequence joins TRBV19 and TRBJ1-5; maybe TRBD1 (5 bases). There are 16 residues in the CDR3. With 1 base removed from V and 4 bases from J, the gap between germline ends came to 14 bases. Germline V gene sequence: CDR1 LNHDA, CDR2 SQIVND (reference sequence). The chain's CDR3 is CASSIGPPRDNQPQHF. The CDR3 DNA is TGTGCCAGTAGTATAGGGCCCCCCAGGGATAATCAGCCCCAGCATTTT.

The chain carries TRBV6-5 and TRBJ2-7; a weak D match, TRBD2 (5 bases). The CDR3 is made up of 15 amino acids. Germline V gives CDR1 MNHEY, CDR2 SVGAGI. V gave up 11 bases and J gave up 0 bases, with 20 bases separating them. The CDR3 sequence: CAGRETAYSSYEQYF. The CDR3 nucleotides are TGTGCCGGTAGGGAGACGGCTTACAGCTCCTACGAGCAGTACTTC.

The chain links TRBV7-9 to TRBJ1-2; possibly TRBD1 for D (5 bases). Germline V CDR1 and CDR2: SEHNR, FQNEAQ (reference sequence). Trimming stripped 7 bases from V and 3 bases from J, with 24 bases between. The CDR3 has 17 amino acids. CDR3 sequence reads: CASIDGQGPEMYYGYTF. The CDR3 coding sequence is TGTGCCAGCATTGATGGACAAGGCCCCGAGATGTACTATGGCTACACCTTC.

As to this clone: The same CDR3 is also encoded by other DNA sequences in this sample. The rearrangement uses TRBV28 and TRBJ1-5; maybe TRBD1 (5 bases). The V gene lost 6 bases and the J gene lost 5 bases, with 17 bases spanning the gap. The CDR3 extends over 15 amino acids. Germline CDR1 reads MDHEN; CDR2 reads SYDVKM. CDR3 in amino acids: CASSGSGGTHQPQHF. In DNA form, the CDR3 reads TGTGCCAGCAGCGGGAGTGGGGGGACCCATCAGCCCCAGCATTTT.

The V call is TRBV10-3, the J call TRBJ2-7, with D perhaps TRBD2 (7 bases). The CDR3 contains 13 residues. Germline V lookup: CDR1 ENHRY, CDR2 SYGVKD. V was trimmed by 2 bases and J by 6 bases, leaving 11 bases between them. The CDR3 nucleotides read TGTGCCATCAGTGAGCGGGGGGCGGTCGAGCAGTACTTC. It specifies CAISERGAVEQYF.

V and J are TRBV5-1 and TRBJ2-2, with 10 bases fitting TRBD1. V was pared by 0 bases and J by 3 bases, with 5 bases of the junction left unmatched. Germline CDR1 SGHRS, CDR2 YFSETQ. The CDR3 consists of 17 residues. In DNA, the CDR3 is TGCGCCAGCAGCTTGGGCCCCGGGACAGGGGACACCGGGGAGCTGTTTTTT. The encoded protein is CASSLGPGTGDTGELFF.

There are a few counts of this clone. The rearrangement uses TRBV5-8 and TRBJ1-2, with D unclear. Trimming removed 4 bases at V and 3 bases at J, with 16 bases between. The CDR3 runs 15 residues. CDR1 is SGHTS, CDR2 YDEGEE, per germline. The CDR3 spells CASSTEHRTYYGYTF. DNA of the CDR3: TGTGCCAGCAGCACCGAACACAGAACCTACTATGGCTACACCTTC.

CDR3 nucleotide sequence: TGTGCCACCAGTGATATGAAGGTAGCAGAGACCCAGTACTTC. Its translation: CATSDMKVAETQYF. The J gene is TRBJ2-5, the V gene TRBV24-1, with D uncertain. CDR1 and CDR2 (germline): KGHDR, SFDVKD. V shed 3 bases and J shed 4 bases, with 11 bases lying between them. The CDR3 consists of 14 residues.

The chain is built from TRBV1 and TRBJ2-1; the D segment call TRBD2 is taken from the table without a DNA check. TRBV1 is given as a pseudogene. The CDR3 totals 18 residues. The CDR3 is CTSSRVWFSREGYNEQFF. The CDR3, as DNA: TGCACCAGCAGCCGCGTATGGTTTTCGCGGGAGGGGTACAATGAGCAGTTCTTC.

The rearrangement uses TRBV5-1 and TRBJ2-1, with 8 bases aligning to TRBD1. The J segment lost 1 base and the V segment lost 4 bases, leaving 4 bases of the junction unmatched. The length of the CDR3 is 15 residues. Germline V CDR1 and CDR2: SGHRS, YFSETQ. This chain's CDR3 is CASSPGGRSYNEQFF. CDR3 in DNA: TGCGCCAGCAGCCCAGGGGGCCGGTCCTACAATGAGCAGTTCTTC.

J is TRBJ1-4 and V is TRBV15; D remains ambiguous. The CDR3 spans 13 residues. In germline, CDR1 is LNHNV, CDR2 YYDKDF (reference sequence). V was cut by 2 bases and J by 8 bases, with 9 bases left in between. CDR3 DNA: TGTGCCACCAGCAGAACCCCTCAGGAAAAACTGTTTTTT. Its protein is CATSRTPQEKLFF.

This clone was observed a single time. The V call is TRBV3-1 (or the pseudogene TRBV3-2), the J call TRBJ1-2; 8 positions agree with TRBD1. Germline-derived CDR1 and CDR2 are LGHDT and YNNKEL (reference sequence). The CDR3 has 18 amino acids. The ends lost 3 bases at V and 3 bases at J; junction bases unmatched: 15. The CDR3 nucleotides read TGTGCCAGCAGCCAGGGAAGATCTGGACAGGGCTTTGACTATGGCTACACCTTC. Its translation is CASSQGRSGQGFDYGYTF.

V is TRBV6-2 or TRBV6-3 and J is TRBJ2-5, with D perhaps matching TRBD1 (5 bases). The CDR3 extends over 13 amino acids. Germline V lookup: CDR1 MNHEY, CDR2 SVGEGT. Trimming removed 6 bases from V and 7 bases from J, with 15 bases in between. The CDR3 DNA reads TGTGCCAGCAGCTGGGCAGGGCGGAGGACCCAGTACTTC. Its protein is CASSWAGRRTQYF.

V and J are TRBV5-1 and TRBJ2-1; possible D gene TRBD1, 5 bases. V lost 4 bases, J lost 2 bases, and 16 bases lay in between. Germline V gene sequence: CDR1 SGHRS, CDR2 YFSETQ. This CDR3 contains 16 residues. DNA for the CDR3: TGCGCCAGCAGCCCACTGGCAGGGCTCCCCTACAATGAGCAGTTCTTC. It encodes CASSPLAGLPYNEQFF.

The V and J genes are TRBV30 and TRBJ1-4, with D unclear. The V gene lost 4 bases and the J gene lost 2 bases, with 11 bases spanning the gap. The CDR3 covers 14 residues. Germline V gives CDR1 GTSNPN, CDR2 SVGIG (reference sequence). The CDR3 region is CAWTSVFTNEKLFF. The CDR3 DNA reads as TGTGCCTGGACCTCGGTTTTTACTAATGAAAAACTGTTTTTT.

The chain carries TRBV20-1 and TRBJ1-1; D is possibly TRBD1 (5 bases). This CDR3 has 13 amino acids. CDR1 and CDR2 from the germline V gene are DFQATT and SNEGSKA (reference sequence). Deletions cut 3 bases from V and 4 bases from J, with 12 bases between. DNA of the CDR3: TGCAGTGCTAGTCTACGGGGGACCACTGAAGCTTTCTTT. This encodes CSASLRGTTEAFF.

The chain has TRBV4-1 and TRBJ2-7, with 10 bases that match TRBD2. V lost 1 base and J lost 4; bases outside the gene matches: 7. Germline values: CDR1 MGHRA, CDR2 YSYEKL. This CDR3 has 16 amino acids. CDR3 sequence: CASSQGGLAGVYEQYF. CDR3 coding DNA: TGCGCCAGCAGCCAAGGGGGGCTAGCGGGAGTGTACGAGCAGTACTTC.

The chain links TRBV6-4 to TRBJ1-3; D call uncertain. CDR1 is MRHNA and CDR2 is SNTAGT in the germline V gene. The CDR3 loop spans 15 amino acids. V lost 0 bases to trimming and J lost 0 bases, with 6 bases between them. The CDR3 nucleotides read TGTGCCAGCAGTGACTCGATCAGCTCTGGAAACACCATATATTTT. It is translated as CASSDSISSGNTIYF.

The rearrangement joins TRBV20-1 to TRBJ1-4; 7 bases align to TRBD1. Germline CDR1 reads DFQATT; CDR2 reads SNEGSKA (reference sequence). The CDR3 consists of 17 residues. V trimming: 3 bases; J trimming: 4 bases; junction bases outside the gene matches: 14. CDR3 protein: CSASLVSGQLFNEKLFF. The CDR3 region has the DNA TGCAGTGCTAGTTTGGTTTCGGGACAGCTTTTTAATGAAAAACTGTTTTTT.

The V call is TRBV25-1, the J call TRBJ2-3; no clear D. The CDR3 length is 11 residues. The V end lost 6 bases, the J end lost 6 bases, and 7 bases lay between the germline ends. CDR1 is MGHDK, CDR2 SYGVNS, per germline. This CDR3 reads CASSAGDTQYF. The DNA for the CDR3 is TGTGCCAGCAGCGCCGGGGATACGCAGTATTTT.